The clone carrying this TCR beta chain was counted between two and nine times. This specimen belongs to a study of cytomegalovirus exposure and HLA in healthy donors. The PCR made use of 60 Vbeta and 13 Jbeta primers. TCRdb's table, derived via immunoSEQ multiplex PCR, lists solely in-frame clones and lacks some. The sample records some 170,000 clones, roughly 82% being singletons. V was clipped by 8 bases and J by 6 bases; unmatched bases: 10. CDR3 length: 14 amino acids. CDR1 is KGHSH and CDR2 is LQKENI in the germline V gene. The source material was PBMCs. The genes are TRBV18 and TRBJ1-2, with 9 positions matching TRBD1. This receptor was identified in a woman aged 45-60 years in good health and CMV-seropositive. CDR3 loop: CASEGTGTGNGYTF. The CDR3 DNA reads as TGTGCCAGCGAAGGGACAGGGACAGGAAATGGCTACACCTTC.